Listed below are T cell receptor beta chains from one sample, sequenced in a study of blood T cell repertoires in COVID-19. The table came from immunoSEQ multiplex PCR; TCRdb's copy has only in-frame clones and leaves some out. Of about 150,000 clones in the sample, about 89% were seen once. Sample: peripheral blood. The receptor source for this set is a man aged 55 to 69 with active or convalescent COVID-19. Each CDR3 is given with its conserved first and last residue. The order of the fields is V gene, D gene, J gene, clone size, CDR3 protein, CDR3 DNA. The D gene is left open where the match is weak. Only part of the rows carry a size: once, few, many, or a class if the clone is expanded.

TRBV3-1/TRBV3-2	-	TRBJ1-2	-	CASSQADRLYGYTF	TGTGCCAGCAGCCAAGCGGACAGACTCTATGGCTACACCTTC
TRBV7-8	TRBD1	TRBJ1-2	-	CASSLTRDRDPKGYTF	TGTGCCAGCAGCTTAACCCGGGACAGGGACCCGAAGGGCTACACCTTC
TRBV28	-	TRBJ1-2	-	CASSLGLGGRGGYTF	TGTGCCAGCAGTTTGGGGCTCGGCGGCAGAGGAGGCTACACCTTC
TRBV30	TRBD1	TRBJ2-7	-	CAWSGGTGWSEQYF	TGTGCCTGGAGTGGGGGGACAGGGTGGTCCGAGCAGTACTTC
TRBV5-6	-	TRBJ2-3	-	CASSSLSGGGTDTQYF	TGTGCCAGCAGCTCCCTTAGCGGAGGGGGCACAGATACGCAGTATTTT
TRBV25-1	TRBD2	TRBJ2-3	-	CASSPSGSTDTQYF	TGTGCCAGCAGTCCTAGCGGTAGCACAGATACGCAGTATTTT
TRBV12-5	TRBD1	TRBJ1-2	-	CASATSGGNYGYTF	TGTGCTAGTGCCACCTCAGGGGGGAACTATGGCTACACCTTC
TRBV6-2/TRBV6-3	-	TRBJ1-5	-	CASSYRLSNQPQHF	TGTGCCAGCAGTTACAGACTTAGCAATCAGCCCCAGCATTTT
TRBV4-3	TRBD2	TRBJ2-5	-	CASSQLLAGQETQYF	TGCGCCAGCAGCCAACTACTAGCGGGGCAAGAGACCCAGTACTTC
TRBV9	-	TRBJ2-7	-	CASSKNPGSGYEQYF	TGTGCCAGCAGCAAAAACCCCGGGAGCGGGTACGAGCAGTACTTC
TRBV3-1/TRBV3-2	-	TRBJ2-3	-	CASNPFGPGHPTDTQYF	TGTGCCAGCAACCCGTTCGGACCGGGACACCCCACAGATACGCAGTATTTT
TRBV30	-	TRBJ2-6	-	CAWTPTGGANVLTF	TGTGCCTGGACCCCGACGGGTGGGGCCAACGTCCTGACTTTC
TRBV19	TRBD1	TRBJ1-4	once	CASSTTGDGEKLFF	TGTGCCAGCAGCACGACAGGGGATGGCGAAAAACTGTTTTTT
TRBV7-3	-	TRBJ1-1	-	CASSRTSNTEAFF	TGTGCCAGCAGCCGGACATCTAACACTGAAGCTTTCTTT
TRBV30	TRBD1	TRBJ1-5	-	CAWSVSGTGNQPQHF	TGTGCCTGGAGTGTTTCCGGGACAGGCAATCAGCCCCAGCATTTT
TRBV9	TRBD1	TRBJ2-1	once	CASSRTGGLGEQFF	TGTGCCAGCAGCAGGACAGGGGGGTTAGGTGAGCAGTTCTTC
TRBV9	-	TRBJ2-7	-	CASSPLGQNPYEQYF	TGTGCCAGCAGCCCGCTTGGACAGAACCCCTACGAGCAGTACTTC
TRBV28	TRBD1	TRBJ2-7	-	CASSLWWDSSYEQYF	TGTGCCAGCAGTTTATGGTGGGACAGCTCCTACGAGCAGTACTTC
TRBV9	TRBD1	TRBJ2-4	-	CASSVGDSNLAKNIQYF	TGTGCCAGCAGCGTAGGGGACAGCAATTTAGCCAAAAACATTCAGTACTTC
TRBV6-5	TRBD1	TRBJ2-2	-	CASARTGGLIGELFF	TGTGCCAGCGCTCGGACAGGGGGACTCATCGGGGAGCTGTTTTTT
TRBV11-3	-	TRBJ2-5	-	CASTKGGGLKTQYF	TGTGCCAGCACTAAGGGAGGAGGGTTGAAGACCCAGTACTTC
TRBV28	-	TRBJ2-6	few	CASSLVTGSGANVLTF	TGTGCCAGCAGTTTAGTGACAGGCTCTGGGGCCAACGTCCTGACTTTC
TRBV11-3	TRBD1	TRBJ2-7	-	CASSSPTGGEQYF	TGTGCCAGCAGCTCACCGACAGGGGGCGAGCAGTACTTC
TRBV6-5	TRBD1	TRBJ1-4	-	CASRPGQDEKLFF	TGTGCCAGCAGACCCGGACAGGATGAAAAACTGTTTTTT
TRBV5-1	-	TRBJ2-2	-	CASRSRGNTGELFF	TGCGCCAGTAGGTCGCGGGGAAACACCGGGGAGCTGTTTTTT
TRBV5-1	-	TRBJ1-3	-	CASSGGSSGNTIYF	TGCGCCAGCAGCGGTGGGAGCTCTGGAAACACCATATATTTT
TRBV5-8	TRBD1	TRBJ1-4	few	CASSRGQGFNEKLFF	TGTGCCAGCAGCCGAGGACAGGGGTTCAATGAAAAACTGTTTTTT
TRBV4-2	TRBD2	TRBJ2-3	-	CASSQEVASGWNTDTQYF	TGTGCCAGCAGCCAAGAGGTGGCTAGCGGATGGAATACAGATACGCAGTATTTT
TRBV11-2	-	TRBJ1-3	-	CASSLDLLSSGNTIYF	TGTGCCAGCAGCTTAGATCTGTTGTCCTCTGGAAACACCATATATTTT
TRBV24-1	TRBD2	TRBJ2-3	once	CATSDPSGGSTDTQYF	TGTGCCACCAGTGATCCGTCGGGGGGAAGCACAGATACGCAGTATTTT
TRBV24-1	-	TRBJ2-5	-	CATSDLGDLGETQYF	TGTGCCACCAGTGATTTGGGCGATCTAGGAGAGACCCAGTACTTC
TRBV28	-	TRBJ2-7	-	CASTRESSYEQYF	TGTGCCAGCACCCGAGAATCCTCCTACGAGCAGTACTTC
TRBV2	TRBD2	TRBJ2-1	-	CASGALAGAVGEQFF	TGTGCCAGCGGTGCACTAGCGGGAGCAGTTGGTGAGCAGTTCTTC
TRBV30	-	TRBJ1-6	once	CAWSLRTVVRAPLHF	TGTGCCTGGAGTCTTCGGACAGTCGTACGGGCACCCCTCCACTTT
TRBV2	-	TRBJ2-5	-	CASIRGLIGETQYF	TGTGCCAGCATTAGGGGACTTATCGGAGAGACCCAGTACTTC
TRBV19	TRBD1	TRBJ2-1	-	CASSDPRGQGTYNEQFF	TGTGCCAGTAGCGATCCTAGGGGGCAGGGGACCTACAATGAGCAGTTCTTC
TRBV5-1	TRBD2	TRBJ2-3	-	CASSSLAGASTDTQYF	TGCGCCAGCAGCTCCCTAGCGGGGGCCAGCACAGATACGCAGTATTTT
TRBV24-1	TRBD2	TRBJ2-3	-	CATRSSGADTQYF	TGTGCCACCAGGAGCAGCGGGGCAGATACGCAGTATTTT
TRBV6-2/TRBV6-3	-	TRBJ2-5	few	CASSYRFMGRGPAVATQYF	TGTGCCAGCAGTTATCGGTTCATGGGGAGAGGACCGGCAGTAGCGACCCAGTACTTC
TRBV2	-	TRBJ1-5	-	CASKFPGSQPQHF	TGTGCCAGCAAGTTCCCGGGTTCTCAGCCCCAGCATTTT
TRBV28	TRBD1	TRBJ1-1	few	CASSASLHRGMNTEAFF	TGTGCCAGCAGTGCGTCCCTGCACAGGGGCATGAACACTGAAGCTTTCTTT
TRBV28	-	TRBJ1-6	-	CASSLRSAGDNSPLHF	TGTGCCAGCAGTTTACGGTCGGCAGGGGACAATTCACCCCTCCACTTT
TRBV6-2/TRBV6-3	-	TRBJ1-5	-	CASSYYSNQPQHF	TGTGCCAGCAGTTATTATAGCAATCAGCCCCAGCATTTT
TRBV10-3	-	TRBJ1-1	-	CAITSQGATEAFF	TGTGCCATCACGTCCCAGGGTGCCACTGAAGCTTTCTTT
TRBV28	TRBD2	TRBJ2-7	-	CASNGGVTVRGEQYF	TGTGCCAGCAACGGGGGGGTGACAGTCCGGGGCGAGCAGTACTTC
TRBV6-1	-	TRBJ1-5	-	CASSETGIDSNQPQHF	TGTGCCAGCAGTGAGACAGGCATCGATAGCAATCAGCCCCAGCATTTT
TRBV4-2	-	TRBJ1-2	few	CASSQDTQGYGYTF	TGTGCCAGCAGCCAAGATACTCAGGGGTATGGCTACACCTTC
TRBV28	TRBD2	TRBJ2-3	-	CASSFPSGVQDTQYF	TGTGCCAGCAGTTTCCCTAGCGGGGTACAAGATACGCAGTATTTT
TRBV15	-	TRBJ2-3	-	CATSHSPTDTQYF	TGTGCCACCAGCCATAGCCCCACAGATACGCAGTATTTT
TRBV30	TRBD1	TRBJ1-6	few	CAWSGSSGGSWNSPLHF	TGTGCCTGGAGTGGATCGTCAGGGGGCAGTTGGAATTCACCCCTCCACTTT
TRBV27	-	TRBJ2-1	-	CASQGLLPNNEQFF	TGTGCCAGCCAAGGACTCCTGCCCAACAATGAGCAGTTCTTC
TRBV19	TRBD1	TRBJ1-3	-	CASKTGAGDSGNTIYF	TGTGCCAGCAAAACAGGGGCCGGCGACTCTGGAAACACCATATATTTT
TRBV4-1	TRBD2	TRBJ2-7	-	CASSPRTSGSYEQYF	TGCGCCAGCAGTCCCCGGACTAGCGGGAGCTACGAGCAGTACTTC
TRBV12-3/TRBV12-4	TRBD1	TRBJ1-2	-	CASFLQGAGGYTF	TGTGCCAGCTTTCTCCAGGGGGCAGGGGGCTACACCTTC
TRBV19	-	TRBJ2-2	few	CASTRTDRGELFF	TGTGCCAGTACAAGGACGGACAGAGGGGAGCTGTTTTTT
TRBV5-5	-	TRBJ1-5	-	CASSNDWTLRHQPQHF	TGTGCCAGCAGCAACGACTGGACATTACGCCATCAGCCCCAGCATTTT
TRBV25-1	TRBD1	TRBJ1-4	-	CASSDDRAWGNEKLFF	TGTGCCAGCAGTGACGACAGGGCTTGGGGAAATGAAAAACTGTTTTTT
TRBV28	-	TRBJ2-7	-	CASSLLDTHEQYF	TGTGCCAGCAGTTTATTGGACACCCACGAGCAGTACTTC